A selection of T cell receptor beta chains follows, all from one sample in a study of blood T cells in healthy people across ages. In TCRdb, the 5' RACE reads were re-called with MiXCR into one record per CDR3 protein. In the table there are over 1,200,000 distinct CDR3 sequences, 59% of which are singletons. The source material was blood. Receptors were obtained from a man younger than 30 in good health. The CDR3 runs from the conserved cysteine through the conserved F or W. D genes are given only for firm matches. Rows give clone size only sometimes, using once, few, many, or a class for an expanded clone.

D gene,J gene,V gene,clone size,CDR3 DNA,CDR3 protein
TRBD1,TRBJ1-5,TRBV10-3,.,TGTGCCAGCGCGACAGGGGATCAGCCCCAGCATTTT,CASATGDQPQHF
TRBD2,TRBJ2-1,TRBV20-1,few,TGCAGTGCTAGAGGGACTAGCCAGACCTACAATGAGCAGTTCTTC,CSARGTSQTYNEQFF
.,TRBJ1-1,TRBV11-1,.,TGTGCCAGCAGCTTAAACTCTCGTGGACAGAAAAACACTGAAGCTTTCTTT,CASSLNSRGQKNTEAFF
.,TRBJ2-1,TRBV6-4,few,TGTGCCAGCAGTGACAGACTCACTGGTCACAATGAGCAGTTCTTC,CASSDRLTGHNEQFF
TRBD1,TRBJ2-4,TRBV3-1,.,TGTGCCAGCAGCCAGATACTAACAGGGGTCAATCAGTACTTC,CASSQILTGVNQYF
.,TRBJ2-5,TRBV4-1,few,TGCGCCAGCAGCCAAGCGAACCAAGAGACCCAGTACTTC,CASSQANQETQYF
TRBD2,TRBJ2-3,TRBV6-5,few,TGTGCCAGCAGGGCTAGCGGGGCTACGCAGTATTTT,CASRASGATQYF
TRBD1,TRBJ1-1,TRBV7-9,.,TGTGCCAGCAGCTTAGGTGGGACAGGGGTGAACACTGAAGCTTTCTTT,CASSLGGTGVNTEAFF
TRBD2,TRBJ2-5,TRBV9,.,TGTGCCAGCAGCCCCATAGCGGGAGGGGGCCAAGAGACCCAGTACTTC,CASSPIAGGGQETQYF
TRBD2,TRBJ2-7,TRBV20-1,few,TGCAGTGCTAAAATAGCGGGAGCCTACGAGCAGTACTTC,CSAKIAGAYEQYF
TRBD1,TRBJ2-7,TRBV27,.,TGTGCCAGCAGAGTTACCGGGACAGGGGTCGGTTTCTACGAGCAGTACTTC,CASRVTGTGVGFYEQYF
.,TRBJ1-5,TRBV24-1,few,TGTGCCACCAGTGATTTGAAGGGACCGCGTAATCAGCCCCAGCATTTT,CATSDLKGPRNQPQHF
TRBD2,TRBJ2-5,TRBV7-8,.,TGTGCCAGCAGCTCTAGCGGGAGGGCCTTTGAGACCCAGTACTTC,CASSSSGRAFETQYF
TRBD1,TRBJ1-4,TRBV6-5,.,TGTGCCAGCAGTTACCGTAGACAGGGTCGGGTTGAAAAACTGTTTTTT,CASSYRRQGRVEKLFF
TRBD2,TRBJ2-7,TRBV4-1,.,TGCGCCAGCAGCCAGGGCGGGACTAGCGGAGTCTACGAGCAGTACTTC,CASSQGGTSGVYEQYF
.,TRBJ2-3,TRBV7-2,.,TGTGCCAGCAGCTTACCCCCAGGCAGAGATACGCAGTATTTT,CASSLPPGRDTQYF
.,TRBJ2-7,TRBV19,.,TGTGCCAGTAGTCCCGACTGGTTCTCCTACGAGCAGTACTTC,CASSPDWFSYEQYF
.,TRBJ1-1,TRBV6-5,.,TGTGCCAGCAGTTACTCGATTCGCGGGGGGCTAACGGGGGGCACTGAAGCTTTCTTT,CASSYSIRGGLTGGTEAFF
TRBD1,TRBJ2-3,TRBV29-1,few,TGCAGCGTTAGGGACAGGTCAGATACGCAGTATTTT,CSVRDRSDTQYF